The present TCR beta chain was sequenced within a study of T cells in localized non-small cell lung cancer. General study findings and limits: Median detection of top 100 tumor clones in adjacent lung was roughly 61 clones. Adjacent uninvolved lung had the highest clonality, suggesting focused antigen responses. Greater blood T cell density accompanied longer overall survival. Sequencing covered just one tumor region, so heterogeneity cannot be ruled out.

To note about this clone: Its target is not known.

Sequencing was performed with immunoSEQ multiplex PCR; in TCRdb, only in-frame clones are kept and a portion is missing. Of roughly 38,000 clones in the sample, roughly 90% are singletons; the top ten hold more than 5.5%. Germline V gives CDR1 SGHDN, CDR2 FVKESK. Unmatched junction bases numbered 8, after V lost 4 bases and J lost 7 bases. CDR3 length: 14 residues. This TCR came from an older male donor with stage II lung adenocarcinoma. The sample here was peripheral blood mononuclear cells, taken before any cancer treatment. The J gene is TRBJ2-7, the V gene TRBV14; 9 bases are a match to TRBD1. The CDR3, as DNA: TGTGCCAGCAGCCCCGGGACAGGGCTCTTGGAGCAGTACTTC. It is translated as CASSPGTGLLEQYF. Full variable domain (rest looked up from reference TRBV14 and TRBJ2-7): EAGVTQFPSHSVIEKGQTVTLRCDPISGHDNLYWYRRVMGKEIKFLLHFVKESKQDESGMPNNRFLAERTGGTYSTLKVQPAELEDSGVYFCASSPGTGLLEQYFGPGTRLTVT.